This T cell receptor beta chain was recovered during a study of T cell responses to AZD1222 COVID-19 vaccine. Study-wide context: Both about-4-week and about-12-week second-dose recipients were combined. The study, taken as a whole, reports: It should be noted that donors were predominantly white British and more often female, and clonal diversity was possibly underestimated.

On this clone: The antigen is undetermined.

Using immunoSEQ multiplex PCR, the repertoire was profiled, and TCRdb retains in-frame clones only, with some absent. This sample yields under 150,000 clones, of which about 90% are seen a single time; approximately 9.6% belongs to the top ten. This CDR3 has 16 residues. This chain links TRBV1 with TRBJ2-5; the D call in the table, TRBD1, was not verified against the DNA. TRBV1 is an annotated pseudogene. The material was peripheral blood, obtained on day 0 of AZD1222 vaccination. This clonotype originated in an adult in good health. CDR3 nucleotides: TGCACCAGCAGCCAAGATAGGACAGGGGGCGTAGAGACCCAGTACTTC. The encoded protein is CTSSQDRTGGVETQYF.